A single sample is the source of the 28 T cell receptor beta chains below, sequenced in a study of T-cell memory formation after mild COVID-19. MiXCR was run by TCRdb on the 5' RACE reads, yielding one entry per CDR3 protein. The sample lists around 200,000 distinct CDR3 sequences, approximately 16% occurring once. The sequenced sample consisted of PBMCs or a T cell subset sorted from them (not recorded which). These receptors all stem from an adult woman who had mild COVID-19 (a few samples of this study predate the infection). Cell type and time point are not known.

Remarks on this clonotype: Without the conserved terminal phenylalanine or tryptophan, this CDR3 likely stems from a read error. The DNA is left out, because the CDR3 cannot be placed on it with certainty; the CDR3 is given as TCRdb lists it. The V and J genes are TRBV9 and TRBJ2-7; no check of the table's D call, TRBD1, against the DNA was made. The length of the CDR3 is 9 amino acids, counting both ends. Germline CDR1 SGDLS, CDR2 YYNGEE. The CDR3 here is CASSPNRTI.

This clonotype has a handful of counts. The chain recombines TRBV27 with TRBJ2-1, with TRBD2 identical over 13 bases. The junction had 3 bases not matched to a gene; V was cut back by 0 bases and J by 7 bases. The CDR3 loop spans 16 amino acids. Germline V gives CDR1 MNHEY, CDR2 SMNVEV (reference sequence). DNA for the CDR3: TGTGCCAGCAGTTTATCGACTAGCGGGGGGACAAATGAGCAGTTCTTC. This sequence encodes CASSLSTSGGTNEQFF.

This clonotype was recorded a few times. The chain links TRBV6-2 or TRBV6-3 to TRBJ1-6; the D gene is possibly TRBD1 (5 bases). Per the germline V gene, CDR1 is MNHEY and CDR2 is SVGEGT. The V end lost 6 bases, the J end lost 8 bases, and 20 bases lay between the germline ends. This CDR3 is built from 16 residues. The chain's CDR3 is CASRLSGHTGDSPLHF. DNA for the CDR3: TGTGCCAGCAGACTATCAGGACATACCGGGGATTCACCCCTCCACTTT.

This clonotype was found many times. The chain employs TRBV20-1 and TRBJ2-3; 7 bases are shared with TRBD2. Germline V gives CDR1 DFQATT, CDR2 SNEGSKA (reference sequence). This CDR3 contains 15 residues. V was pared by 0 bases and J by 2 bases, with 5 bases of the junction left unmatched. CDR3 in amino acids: CSARDGTMNTDTQYF. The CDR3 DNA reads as TGCAGTGCTAGAGATGGGACTATGAACACAGATACGCAGTATTTT.

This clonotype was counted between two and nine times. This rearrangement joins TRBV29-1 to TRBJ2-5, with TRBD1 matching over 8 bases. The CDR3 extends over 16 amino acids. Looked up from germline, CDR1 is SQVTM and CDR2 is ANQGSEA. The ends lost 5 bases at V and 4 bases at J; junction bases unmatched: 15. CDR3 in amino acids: CSVTTGNRGTGETQYF. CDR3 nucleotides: TGCAGCGTTACGACCGGGAACAGGGGGACGGGAGAGACCCAGTACTTC. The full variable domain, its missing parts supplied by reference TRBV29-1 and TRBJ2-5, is SAVISQKPSRDICQRGTSLTIQCQVDSQVTMMFWYRQQPGQSLTLIATANQGSEATYESGFVIDKFPISRPNLTFSTLTVSNMSPEDSSIYLCSVTTGNRGTGETQYFGPGTRLLVL.

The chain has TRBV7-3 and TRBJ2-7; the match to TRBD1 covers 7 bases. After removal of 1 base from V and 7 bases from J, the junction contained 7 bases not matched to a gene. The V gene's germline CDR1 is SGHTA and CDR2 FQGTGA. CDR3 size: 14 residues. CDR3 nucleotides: TGTGCCAGCAGCTTAAGAGGGGGCCAAGGTGAGCAGTACTTC. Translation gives CASSLRGGQGEQYF. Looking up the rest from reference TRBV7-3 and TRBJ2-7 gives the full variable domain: GAGVSQTPSNKVTEKGKYVELRCDPISGHTALYWYRQSLGQGPEFLIYFQGTGAADDSGLPNDRFFAVRPEGSVSTLKIQRTERGDSAVYLCASSLRGGQGEQYFGPGTRLTVT.

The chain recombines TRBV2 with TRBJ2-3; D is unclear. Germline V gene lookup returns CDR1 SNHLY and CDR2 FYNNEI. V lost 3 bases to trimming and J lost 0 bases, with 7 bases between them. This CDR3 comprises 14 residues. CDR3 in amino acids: CASSEYSSTDTQYF. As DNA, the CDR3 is TGTGCCAGCAGTGAGTACAGCAGCACAGATACGCAGTATTTT.

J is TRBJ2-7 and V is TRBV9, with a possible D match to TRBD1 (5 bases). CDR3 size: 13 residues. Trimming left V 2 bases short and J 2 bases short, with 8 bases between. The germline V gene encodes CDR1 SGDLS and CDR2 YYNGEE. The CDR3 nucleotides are TGTGCCAGCAGCGTTCAGGGCGCCTACGAGCAGTACTTC. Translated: CASSVQGAYEQYF. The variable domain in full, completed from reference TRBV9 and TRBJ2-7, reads DSGVTQTPKHLITATGQRVTLRCSPRSGDLSVYWYQQSLDQGLQFLIQYYNGEERAKGNILERFSAQQFPDLHSELNLSSLELGDSALYFCASSVQGAYEQYFGPGTRLTVT.

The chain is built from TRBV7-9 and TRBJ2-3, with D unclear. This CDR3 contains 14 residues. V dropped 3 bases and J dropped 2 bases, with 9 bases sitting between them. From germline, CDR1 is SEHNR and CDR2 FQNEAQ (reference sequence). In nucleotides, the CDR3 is TGTGCCAGCAGCTTGACGGATCTCACAGATACGCAGTATTTT. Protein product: CASSLTDLTDTQYF.

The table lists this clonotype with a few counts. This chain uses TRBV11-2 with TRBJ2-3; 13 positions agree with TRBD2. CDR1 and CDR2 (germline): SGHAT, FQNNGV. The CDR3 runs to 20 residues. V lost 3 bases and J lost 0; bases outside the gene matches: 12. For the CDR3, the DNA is TGTGCCAGCAGCTTCCCCGAAACTAGCGGGGGGGCCAGGAGCACAGATACGCAGTATTTT. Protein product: CASSFPETSGGARSTDTQYF. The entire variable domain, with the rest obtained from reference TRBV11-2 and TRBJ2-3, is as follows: EAGVAQSPRYKIIEKRQSVAFWCNPISGHATLYWYQQILGQGPKLLIQFQNNGVVDDSQLPKDRFSAERLKGVDSTLKIQPAKLEDSAVYLCASSFPETSGGARSTDTQYFGPGTRLTVL.

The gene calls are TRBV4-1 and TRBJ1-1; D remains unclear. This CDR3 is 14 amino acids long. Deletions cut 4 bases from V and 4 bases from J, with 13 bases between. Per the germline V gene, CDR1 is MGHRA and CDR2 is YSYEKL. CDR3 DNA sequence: TGCGCCAGCAGCCGGCAGGAAATGGGCACTGAAGCTTTCTTT. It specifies CASSRQEMGTEAFF.

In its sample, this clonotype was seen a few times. Written as DNA, the CDR3 is TGTGCCAGCAGCTTGACTAGCGGGGGGGCCGGGACGCAGTATTTT. Residues: CASSLTSGGAGTQYF. The chain couples TRBV7-2 to TRBJ2-3, with 14 bases lining up with TRBD2. The length of the CDR3 is 15 residues. Losses at the gene ends were 3 bases for V and 9 bases for J; bases not matched to a gene: 5. Germline-derived CDR1 and CDR2 are SGHTA and FQGNSA.

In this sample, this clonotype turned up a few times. CDR3 sequence reads: CALGTSGNTGELFF. CDR3 bases: TGTGCCCTCGGGACTAGCGGTAACACCGGGGAGCTGTTTTTT. J is TRBJ2-2 and V is TRBV7-2, with 11 bases fitting TRBD2. Germline assignment: CDR1 SGHTA and CDR2 FQGNSA. Trimming at V came to 11 bases and at J to 2 bases, leaving 4 bases not matched to a gene. There are 14 residues in the CDR3.

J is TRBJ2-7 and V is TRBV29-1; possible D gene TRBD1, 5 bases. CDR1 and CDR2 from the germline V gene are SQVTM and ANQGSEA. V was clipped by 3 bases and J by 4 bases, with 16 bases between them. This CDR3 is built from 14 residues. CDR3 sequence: CSVEGQDPPYEQYF. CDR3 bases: TGCAGCGTTGAGGGGCAGGACCCACCTTACGAGCAGTACTTC.

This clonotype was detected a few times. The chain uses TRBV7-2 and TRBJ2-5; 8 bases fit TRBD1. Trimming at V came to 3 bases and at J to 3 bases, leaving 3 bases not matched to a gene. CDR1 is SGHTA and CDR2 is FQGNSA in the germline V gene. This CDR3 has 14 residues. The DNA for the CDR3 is TGTGCCAGCAGCTTCAACAGGGGGGAAGAGACCCAGTACTTC. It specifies CASSFNRGEETQYF.

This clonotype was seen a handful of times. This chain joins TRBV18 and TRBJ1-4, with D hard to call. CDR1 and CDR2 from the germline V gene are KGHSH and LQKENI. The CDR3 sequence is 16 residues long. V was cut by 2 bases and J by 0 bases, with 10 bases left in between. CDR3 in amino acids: CASSPSRRTTNEKLFF. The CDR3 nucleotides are TGTGCCAGCTCACCATCTCGACGGACAACTAATGAAAAACTGTTTTTT.

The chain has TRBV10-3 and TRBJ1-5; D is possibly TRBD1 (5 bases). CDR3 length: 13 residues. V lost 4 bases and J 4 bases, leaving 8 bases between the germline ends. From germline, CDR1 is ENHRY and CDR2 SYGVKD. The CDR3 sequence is CAISGQLNQPQHF. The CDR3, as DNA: TGTGCCATCAGTGGACAGCTTAATCAGCCCCAGCATTTT.

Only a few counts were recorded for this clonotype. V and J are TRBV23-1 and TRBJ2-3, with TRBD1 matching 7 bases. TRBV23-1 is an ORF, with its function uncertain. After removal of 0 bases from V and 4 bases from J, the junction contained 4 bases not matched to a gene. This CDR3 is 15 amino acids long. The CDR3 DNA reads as TGCGCCAGCAGTCAATCGCGGCAGGGGGCAGATACGCAGTATTTT. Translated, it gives CASSQSRQGADTQYF.

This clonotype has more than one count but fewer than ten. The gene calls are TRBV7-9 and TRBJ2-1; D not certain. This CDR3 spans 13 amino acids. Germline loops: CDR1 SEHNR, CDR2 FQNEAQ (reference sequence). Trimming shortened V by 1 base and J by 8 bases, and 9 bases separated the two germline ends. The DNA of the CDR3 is TGTGCCAGCAGCTTAGGGCTAGTGGATGAGCAGTTCTTC. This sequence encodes CASSLGLVDEQFF.

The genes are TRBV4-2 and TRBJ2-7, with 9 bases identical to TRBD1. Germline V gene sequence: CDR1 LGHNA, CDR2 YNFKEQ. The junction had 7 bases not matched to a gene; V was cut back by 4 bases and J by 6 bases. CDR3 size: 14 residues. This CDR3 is CASSLGQGDGEQYF. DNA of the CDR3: TGTGCCAGCAGCCTGGGACAGGGAGATGGCGAGCAGTACTTC.

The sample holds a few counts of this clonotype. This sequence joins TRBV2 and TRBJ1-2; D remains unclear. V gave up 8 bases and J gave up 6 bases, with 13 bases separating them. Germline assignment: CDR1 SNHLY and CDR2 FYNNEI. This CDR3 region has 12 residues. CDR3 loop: CASSDGLHGYTF. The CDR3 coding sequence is TGTGCCAGCTCTGACGGACTACATGGCTACACCTTC.

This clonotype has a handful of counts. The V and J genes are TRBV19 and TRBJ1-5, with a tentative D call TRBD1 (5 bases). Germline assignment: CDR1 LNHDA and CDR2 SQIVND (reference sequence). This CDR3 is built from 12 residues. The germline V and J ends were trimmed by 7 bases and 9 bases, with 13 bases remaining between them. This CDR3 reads CASTAGSRPQHF. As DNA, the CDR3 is TGTGCCAGTACGGCAGGGTCGAGGCCCCAGCATTTT. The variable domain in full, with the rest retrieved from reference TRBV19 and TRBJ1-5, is DGGITQSPKYLFRKEGQNVTLSCEQNLNHDAMYWYRQDPGQGLRLIYYSQIVNDFQKGDIAEGYSVSREKKESFPLTVTSAQKNPTAFYLCASTAGSRPQHFGDGTRLSIL.

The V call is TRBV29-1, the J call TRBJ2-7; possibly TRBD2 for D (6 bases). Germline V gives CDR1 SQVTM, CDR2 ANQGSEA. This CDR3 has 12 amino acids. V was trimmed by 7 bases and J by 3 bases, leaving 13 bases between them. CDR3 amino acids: CSGLGGSYEQYF. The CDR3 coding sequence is TGCAGCGGGCTTGGGGGGAGCTACGAGCAGTACTTC.

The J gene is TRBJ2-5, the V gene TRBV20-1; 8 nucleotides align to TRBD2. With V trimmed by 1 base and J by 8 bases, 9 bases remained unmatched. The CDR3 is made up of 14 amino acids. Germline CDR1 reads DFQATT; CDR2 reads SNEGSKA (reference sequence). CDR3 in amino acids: CSARVGAGETTQYF. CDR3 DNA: TGCAGTGCTAGAGTGGGAGCGGGGGAAACAACCCAGTACTTC.

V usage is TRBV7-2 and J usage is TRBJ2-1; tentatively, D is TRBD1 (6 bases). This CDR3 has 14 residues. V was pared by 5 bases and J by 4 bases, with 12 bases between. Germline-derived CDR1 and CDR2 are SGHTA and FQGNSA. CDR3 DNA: TGTGCCAGCAGCCTCGACAGGAGATACAATGAGCAGTTCTTC. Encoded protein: CASSLDRRYNEQFF.

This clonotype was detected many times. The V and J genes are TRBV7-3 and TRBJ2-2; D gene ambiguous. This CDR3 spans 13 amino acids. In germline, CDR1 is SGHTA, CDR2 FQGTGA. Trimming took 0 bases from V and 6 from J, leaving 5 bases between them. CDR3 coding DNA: TGTGCCAGCAGCTTAACGGTACCCGGGGAGCTGTTTTTT. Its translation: CASSLTVPGELFF.

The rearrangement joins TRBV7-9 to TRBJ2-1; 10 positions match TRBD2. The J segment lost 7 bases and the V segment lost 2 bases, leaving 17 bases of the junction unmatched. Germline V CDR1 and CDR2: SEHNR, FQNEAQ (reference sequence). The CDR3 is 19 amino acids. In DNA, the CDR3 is TGTGCCAGCAGCTTACCCCGGGTTCGGGCTAGCGGGAGAGAGAATGAGCAGTTCTTC. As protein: CASSLPRVRASGRENEQFF. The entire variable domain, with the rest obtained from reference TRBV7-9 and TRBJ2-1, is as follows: DTGVSQNPRHKITKRGQNVTFRCDPISEHNRLYWYRQTLGQGPEFLTYFQNEAQLEKSRLLSDRFSAERPKGSFSTLEIQRTEQGDSAMYLCASSLPRVRASGRENEQFFGPGTRLTVL.

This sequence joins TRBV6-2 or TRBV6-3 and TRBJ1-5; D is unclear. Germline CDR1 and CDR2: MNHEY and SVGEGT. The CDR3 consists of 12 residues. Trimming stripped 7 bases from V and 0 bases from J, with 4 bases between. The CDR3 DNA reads TGTGCCAGCACGGATAGCAATCAGCCCCAGCATTTT. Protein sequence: CASTDSNQPQHF.